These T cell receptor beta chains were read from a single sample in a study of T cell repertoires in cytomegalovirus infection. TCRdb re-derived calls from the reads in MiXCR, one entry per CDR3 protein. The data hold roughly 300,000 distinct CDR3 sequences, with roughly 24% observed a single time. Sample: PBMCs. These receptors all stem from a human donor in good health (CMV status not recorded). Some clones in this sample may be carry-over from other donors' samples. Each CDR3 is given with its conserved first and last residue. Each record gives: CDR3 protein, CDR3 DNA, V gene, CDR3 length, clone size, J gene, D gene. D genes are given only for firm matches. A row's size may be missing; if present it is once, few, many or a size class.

CSARSRQASTDTQYF | TGCAGTGCTAGAAGTCGACAGGCTAGCACAGATACGCAGTATTTT | TRBV20-1 | 15 | few | TRBJ2-3 | NA
CSAQGRPNQPQHF | TGCAGTGCTCAGGGTCGGCCGAATCAGCCCCAGCATTTT | TRBV20-1 | 13 | NA | TRBJ1-5 | NA
CASSRDSASGNTIYF | TGCGCCAGCAGCCGGGACAGCGCTTCTGGAAACACCATATATTTT | TRBV5-1 | 15 | NA | TRBJ1-3 | TRBD1
CSARGGKGYNEQFF | TGCAGTGCTAGGGGGGGGAAGGGCTACAATGAGCAGTTCTTC | TRBV20-1 | 14 | few | TRBJ2-1 | TRBD2
CASWWGPTNEKLFF | TGCGCCAGCTGGTGGGGTCCTACTAATGAAAAACTGTTTTTT | TRBV23-1 | 14 | NA | TRBJ1-4 | NA
CASSNPDPFGYTF | TGTGCCAGCAGTAACCCGGACCCTTTTGGCTACACCTTC | TRBV2 | 13 | few | TRBJ1-2 | NA
CASRQAGSYGYTF | TGTGCCAGCAGGCAGGCAGGGTCCTATGGCTACACCTTC | TRBV28 | 13 | few | TRBJ1-2 | NA
CASRSEVLEKLFF | TGTGCCAGCAGGTCGGAGGTTCTGGAAAAACTGTTTTTT | TRBV2 | 13 | few | TRBJ1-4 | NA
CASSLIRREQYF | TGTGCCAGCAGTTTAATCAGGCGCGAGCAGTACTTC | TRBV28 | 12 | few | TRBJ2-7 | NA
CASSFAGEDNSPLHF | TGCGCCAGCAGCTTTGCGGGGGAAGACAATTCACCCCTCCACTTT | TRBV5-1 | 15 | NA | TRBJ1-6 | NA
CASRRTGRNEQYF | TGTGCCAGCAGACGGACAGGGCGGAACGAGCAGTACTTC | TRBV28 | 13 | few | TRBJ2-7 | TRBD1
CASTWGPYGYTF | TGTGCCAGCACCTGGGGGCCGTATGGCTACACCTTC | TRBV7-9 | 12 | many | TRBJ1-2 | NA
CATSDLHFPGLAGVCYEQYF | TGTGCCACCAGTGATTTGCATTTTCCGGGACTAGCGGGAGTATGCTACGAGCAGTACTTC | TRBV24-1 | 20 | few | TRBJ2-7 | TRBD2
CASSQSLGGPAYEQYF | TGTGCCAGCAGCCAGAGTTTAGGGGGTCCTGCCTACGAGCAGTACTTC | TRBV12-3/TRBV12-4 | 16 | few | TRBJ2-7 | NA
CASSLAFGPRVHNEQFF | TGCGCCAGCAGCTTGGCCTTTGGACCTAGAGTTCACAATGAGCAGTTCTTC | TRBV5-1 | 17 | many | TRBJ2-1 | NA
CASRFANRGGKETQYF | TGTGCCAGCAGATTCGCCAACAGGGGGGGGAAAGAGACCCAGTACTTC | TRBV28 | 16 | NA | TRBJ2-5 | NA
CASRTRRYYGYTF | TGTGCCAGCAGAACTAGACGCTACTATGGCTACACCTTC | TRBV6-4 | 13 | NA | TRBJ1-2 | NA
CASKGGFYEQYF | TGTGCCAGCAAGGGGGGGTTCTACGAGCAGTACTTC | TRBV11-2 | 12 | NA | TRBJ2-7 | NA
CASSFILGRQQYF | TGTGCCAGCAGCTTCATCCTAGGCCGACAGCAGTACTTC | TRBV11-2 | 13 | NA | TRBJ2-7 | NA
CATNRGLVDEQFF | TGTGCCACCAACAGGGGCCTAGTTGATGAGCAGTTCTTC | TRBV15 | 13 | NA | TRBJ2-1 | TRBD1
CAISESSLVDRDGYGYTF | TGTGCCATCAGTGAGTCGAGCCTTGTTGACAGGGATGGCTATGGCTACACCTTC | TRBV10-3 | 18 | NA | TRBJ1-2 | TRBD1
CASSRDSFPGELFF | TGTGCCAGCAGTCGGGACAGTTTCCCCGGGGAGCTGTTTTTT | TRBV6-1 | 14 | many | TRBJ2-2 | TRBD1
CASSLDRGKQYF | TGTGCCAGCAGCTTAGACAGGGGCAAGCAGTACTTC | TRBV7-2 | 12 | many | TRBJ2-7 | TRBD1
CASSLRVGGGNQPQHF | TGTGCCAGCAGCTTACGCGTGGGGGGTGGCAATCAGCCCCAGCATTTT | TRBV2 | 16 | few | TRBJ1-5 | NA
CASSSGQGARSYNSPLHF | TGTGCCAGCAGTTCCGGACAGGGGGCGAGGTCCTATAATTCACCCCTCCACTTT | TRBV28 | 18 | once | TRBJ1-6 | TRBD1
CASSLEGIGRRAPYNEQFF | TGTGCCAGCAGCTTAGAGGGTATAGGGAGGAGGGCCCCCTACAATGAGCAGTTCTTC | TRBV11-2 | 19 | many | TRBJ2-1 | NA
CASSLSQTEAFF | TGTGCCAGCAGTTTATCGCAGACTGAAGCTTTCTTT | TRBV28 | 12 | few | TRBJ1-1 | NA
CASSSWTRTSTDTQYF | TGTGCCAGCAGCTCCTGGACACGGACTAGCACAGATACGCAGTATTTT | TRBV11-2 | 16 | NA | TRBJ2-3 | NA
CAIGGGRETQYF | TGTGCCATAGGTGGGGGGCGAGAGACCCAGTACTTC | TRBV10-3 | 12 | NA | TRBJ2-5 | NA
CASSQDSLLPDGYTF | TGTGCCAGCAGCCAAGATAGCCTTTTACCGGATGGCTACACCTTC | TRBV14 | 15 | few | TRBJ1-2 | NA
CASSLMAGGSDTQYF | TGTGCCAGCAGCTTAATGGCGGGAGGATCAGATACGCAGTATTTT | TRBV7-2 | 15 | many | TRBJ2-3 | TRBD2
CAISEAREETQYF | TGTGCCATCAGTGAGGCCAGGGAGGAGACCCAGTACTTC | TRBV10-3 | 13 | once | TRBJ2-5 | NA
CASSRPTGGNTEAFF | TGTGCCAGCAGCCGTCCGACAGGGGGGAACACTGAAGCTTTCTTT | TRBV7-9 | 15 | many | TRBJ1-1 | TRBD1
CASSPPETGEAFF | TGTGCCAGCAGTCCGCCGGAGACAGGAGAAGCTTTCTTT | TRBV28 | 13 | many | TRBJ1-1 | NA
CSARPFRTRTDTQYF | TGCAGTGCTAGACCCTTCAGGACTCGCACAGATACGCAGTATTTT | TRBV20-1 | 15 | NA | TRBJ2-3 | NA
CASSFLRAEQYF | TGTGCCAGCAGCTTCCTCAGGGCCGAGCAGTACTTC | TRBV7-2 | 12 | few | TRBJ2-7 | NA
CSALMNTEAFF | TGCAGTGCCCTGATGAACACTGAAGCTTTCTTT | TRBV20-1 | 11 | NA | TRBJ1-1 | NA
CSVAFRMEQFF | TGCAGCGTTGCGTTCCGGATGGAGCAGTTCTTC | TRBV29-1 | 11 | many | TRBJ2-1 | NA
CASSFSGQGAGVAYGYTF | TGTGCCAGCAGCTTTAGCGGACAGGGGGCTGGGGTCGCCTATGGCTACACCTTC | TRBV7-2 | 18 | many | TRBJ1-2 | TRBD1
CASRSRLSSGDSGELFF | TGTGCCAGTAGAAGCCGACTTTCCTCAGGGGACTCCGGGGAGCTGTTTTTT | TRBV19 | 17 | few | TRBJ2-2 | NA
CASSLQGLTDTQYF | TGTGCCAGCAGTTTACAGGGGCTCACAGATACGCAGTATTTT | TRBV12-3/TRBV12-4 | 14 | few | TRBJ2-3 | NA